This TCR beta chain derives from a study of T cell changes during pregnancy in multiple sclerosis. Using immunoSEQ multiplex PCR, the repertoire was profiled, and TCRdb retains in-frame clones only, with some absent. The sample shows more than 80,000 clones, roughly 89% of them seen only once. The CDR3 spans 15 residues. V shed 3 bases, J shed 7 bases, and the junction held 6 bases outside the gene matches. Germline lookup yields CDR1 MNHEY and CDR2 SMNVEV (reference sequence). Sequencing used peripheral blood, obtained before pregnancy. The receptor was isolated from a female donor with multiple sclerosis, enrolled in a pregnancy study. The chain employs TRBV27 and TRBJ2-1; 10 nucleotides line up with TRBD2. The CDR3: CASSFSGRRDNEQFF. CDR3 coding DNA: TGTGCCAGCAGTTTTAGCGGGAGGAGGGATAATGAGCAGTTCTTC.